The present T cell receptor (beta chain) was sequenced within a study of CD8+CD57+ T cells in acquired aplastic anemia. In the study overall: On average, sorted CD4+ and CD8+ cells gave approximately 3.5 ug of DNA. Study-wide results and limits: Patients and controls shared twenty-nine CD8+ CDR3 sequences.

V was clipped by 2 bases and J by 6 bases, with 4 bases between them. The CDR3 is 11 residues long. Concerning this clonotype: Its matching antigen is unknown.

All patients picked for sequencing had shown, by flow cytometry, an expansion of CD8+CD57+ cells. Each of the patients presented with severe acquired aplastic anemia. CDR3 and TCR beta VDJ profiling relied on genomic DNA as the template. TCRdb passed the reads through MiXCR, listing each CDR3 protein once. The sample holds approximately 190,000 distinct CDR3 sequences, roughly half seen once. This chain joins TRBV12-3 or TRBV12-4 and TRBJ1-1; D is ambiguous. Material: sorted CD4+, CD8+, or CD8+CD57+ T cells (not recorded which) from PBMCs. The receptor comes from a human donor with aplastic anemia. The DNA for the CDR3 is TGTGCCAGCAGTTTATACCCTGAAGCTTTCTTT. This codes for CASSLYPEAFF.